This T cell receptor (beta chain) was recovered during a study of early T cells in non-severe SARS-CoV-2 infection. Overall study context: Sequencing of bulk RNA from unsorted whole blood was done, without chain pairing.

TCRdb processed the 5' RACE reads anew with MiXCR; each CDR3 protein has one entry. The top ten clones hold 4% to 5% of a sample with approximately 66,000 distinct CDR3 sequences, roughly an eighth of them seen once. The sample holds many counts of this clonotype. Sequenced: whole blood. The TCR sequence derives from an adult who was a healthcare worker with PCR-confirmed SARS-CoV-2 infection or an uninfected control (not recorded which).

Here the CDR3 DNA reads TGTGCCACTCCATACACAAACACTGAAGCTTTCTTT. Protein product: CATPYTNTEAFF. V is TRBV21-1 and J is TRBJ1-1. TRBV21-1 is marked as a pseudogene. There are 12 residues in the CDR3.